What follows are 18 T cell receptor beta chains derived from one specimen sequenced in a study of CD8 T cells in ankylosing spondylitis. One entry per CDR3 protein, called by TCRdb with MiXCR from the 5' RACE reads. The repertoire holds around 280,000 distinct CDR3 sequences, with roughly 20% as singletons. The sequenced sample was blood, either unsorted or a sorted T cell fraction (not recorded which). The receptor source for this set is a male donor with ankylosing spondylitis or in good health (not recorded which).

The J gene is TRBJ2-2, the V gene TRBV4-1, with no clear D. The germline CDR1 and CDR2 sequences are MGHRA and YSYEKL. The CDR3 is made up of 16 amino acids. The V gene lost 3 bases and the J gene lost 11 bases, with 22 bases spanning the gap. The CDR3 sequence: CASSQGTGLGYVELFF. The CDR3 bases are TGCGCCAGCAGCCAGGGAACCGGGCTGGGGTACGTAGAGCTGTTTTTT.

CDR3 amino acids: CASSLISGSTGELFF. The DNA for the CDR3 is TGTGCCAGCAGCTTGATTTCAGGGTCCACCGGGGAGCTGTTTTTT. The chain carries TRBV5-5 and TRBJ2-2, with a weak D call TRBD1 (5 bases). This CDR3 region has 15 residues. Germline V CDR1 and CDR2: SGHKS, YYEKEE (reference sequence). V was cut by 1 base and J by 4 bases, with 11 bases left in between.

A few counts support this clonotype. The V gene is TRBV11-2, the J gene TRBJ2-2, with TRBD2 identical over 15 bases. CDR1 is SGHAT and CDR2 is FQNNGV in the germline V gene. The CDR3 has 20 residues. V was clipped by 2 bases and J by 3 bases; unmatched bases: 10. The CDR3 DNA reads as TGTGCCAGCAGCTTATACTGGACTAGCGGGGGGGCGATGGACACCGGGGAGCTGTTTTTT. Translated, it gives CASSLYWTSGGAMDTGELFF.

Comment on this clonotype: One end of the junction does not line up with germline, which may come from a read error. J is TRBJ2-1 and V is TRBV7-3, with D perhaps TRBD1 or TRBD2 (5 bases each). This CDR3 has 15 residues. Looked up from germline, CDR1 is SGHTA and CDR2 is FQGTGA. CDR3 sequence: CTSSLDWGFNNEQFF. In DNA, the CDR3 is TGTACCAGCAGCTTAGATTGGGGGTTCAACAATGAGCAGTTCTTC.

This clonotype was seen a handful of times. The rearrangement links TRBV20-1 to TRBJ2-1; TRBD2 matches at 16 bases. The V segment lost 4 bases and the J segment 2 bases; nucleotides outside the gene matches: 5. CDR1 DFQATT and CDR2 SNEGSKA come from the germline V gene (reference sequence). This CDR3 contains 17 residues. CDR3 sequence: CSATEGTSGRAYNEQFF. The CDR3 nucleotides read TGCAGTGCTACCGAAGGGACTAGCGGGAGGGCCTACAATGAGCAGTTCTTC.

This clonotype was counted between two and nine times. The chain combines TRBV5-1 with TRBJ2-1; 11 bases match TRBD2. The CDR3 covers 14 residues. CDR1 SGHRS and CDR2 YFSETQ come from the germline V gene. The trim removed 4 bases at V and 9 bases at J, leaving 6 bases unmatched. The CDR3 region is CASSQGLAGGEQFF. The DNA of the CDR3 is TGCGCCAGCAGCCAAGGACTAGCGGGTGGTGAGCAGTTCTTC.

This chain links TRBV7-2 with TRBJ2-2, with TRBD1 as a possible D gene (6 bases). The CDR3 sequence is 15 residues long. CDR1 and CDR2 from the germline V gene are SGHTA and FQGNSA. Trimming shortened V by 5 bases and J by 2 bases, and 12 bases separated the two germline ends. CDR3 nucleotide sequence: TGTGCCAGCAGCGATGGGACAACTAACACCGGGGAGCTGTTTTTT. The encoded protein is CASSDGTTNTGELFF.

This clonotype was observed a single time. The rearrangement joins TRBV19 to TRBJ2-3; D remains ambiguous. Trimming stripped 7 bases from V and 3 bases from J, with 11 bases between. The CDR3 spans 13 residues. CDR1 is LNHDA and CDR2 is SQIVND in the germline V gene (reference sequence). In nucleotides, the CDR3 is TGTGCCAGTAACCTCTCACCGACAGATACGCAGTATTTT. Amino acids: CASNLSPTDTQYF.

The chain has TRBV24-1 and TRBJ2-2, with 7 bases that match TRBD1. Trimming at V came to 4 bases and at J to 4 bases, leaving 5 bases not matched to a gene. The CDR3 is 15 amino acids. Germline V gene data show CDR1 as KGHDR and CDR2 as SFDVKD. CDR3 loop: CATSDPGQSTGELFF. The CDR3 bases are TGTGCCACCAGTGACCCGGGACAGAGCACCGGGGAGCTGTTTTTT.

This clonotype was seen only a few times. V is TRBV20-1 and J is TRBJ2-2; TRBD2 aligns across 8 bases. The junction had 1 base not matched to a gene; V was cut back by 1 base and J by 6 bases. This CDR3 contains 13 residues. Germline lookup yields CDR1 DFQATT and CDR2 SNEGSKA (reference sequence). CDR3 coding DNA: TGCAGTGCTAGAGGTAGCGGGGCCGGGGAGCTGTTTTTT. It specifies CSARGSGAGELFF.

The V gene is TRBV7-9, the J gene TRBJ2-1; 11 bases are shared with TRBD2. The CDR3 covers 15 residues. From germline, CDR1 is SEHNR and CDR2 FQNEAQ (reference sequence). V was clipped by 6 bases and J by 7 bases; unmatched bases: 8. The CDR3 DNA sequence: TGTGCCAGCAGTGTAGCGGGGGGGCCCTCGAATGAGCAGTTCTTC. Residues: CASSVAGGPSNEQFF.

V gene TRBV5-1 combines with J gene TRBJ2-5, with D maybe TRBD1 (6 bases). V was cut by 0 bases and J by 2 bases, with 14 bases left in between. The CDR3 runs 16 residues. Germline CDR1 and CDR2: SGHRS and YFSETQ. CDR3 in amino acids: CASSLAGTLSQETQYF. CDR3 in DNA: TGCGCCAGCAGCTTGGCCGGGACACTATCACAAGAGACCCAGTACTTC.

The chain couples TRBV28 to TRBJ1-2, with 8 bases that match TRBD1. V trimming: 5 bases; J trimming: 5 bases; junction bases outside the gene matches: 10. The germline V gene encodes CDR1 MDHEN and CDR2 SYDVKM. The CDR3 extends over 15 amino acids. DNA of the CDR3: TGTGCCAGCAGTCTGCCCTCGACAGGGGCATATGGCTACACCTTC. This gives the protein CASSLPSTGAYGYTF.

The chain combines TRBV28 with TRBJ2-4; D is unresolved. V was cut by 3 bases and J by 0 bases, with 9 bases left in between. The CDR3 runs 15 residues. Germline V gene lookup returns CDR1 MDHEN and CDR2 SYDVKM. CDR3 loop: CASSFPVGAKNIQYF. CDR3 DNA: TGTGCCAGCAGTTTCCCCGTCGGAGCCAAAAACATTCAGTACTTC. Full variable domain (remainder filled in from reference TRBV28 and TRBJ2-4): DVKVTQSSRYLVKRTGEKVFLECVQDMDHENMFWYRQDPGLGLRLIYFSYDVKMKEKGDIPEGYSVSREKKERFSLILESASTNQTSMYLCASSFPVGAKNIQYFGAGTRLSVL.

This chain uses TRBV27 with TRBJ2-3, with 8 bases aligning to TRBD2. Germline V gives CDR1 MNHEY, CDR2 SMNVEV (reference sequence). V lost 5 bases and J lost 0; bases outside the gene matches: 7. The CDR3 runs 16 residues. The CDR3 DNA is TGTGCCAGCAGTCCTACTAGCGGAAGAAGCACAGATACGCAGTATTTT. It encodes CASSPTSGRSTDTQYF.

As DNA, the CDR3 is TGCAGTGCTAGTGCCCGACAGGGGAGGGCTGAAGCTTTCTTT. This encodes CSASARQGRAEAFF. The genes are TRBV20-1 and TRBJ1-1; the match to TRBD1 covers 8 bases. The germline V gene has CDR1 DFQATT and CDR2 SNEGSKA (reference sequence). Losses at the gene ends were 3 bases for V and 6 bases for J; bases not matched to a gene: 9. The CDR3 is made up of 14 amino acids.

This rearrangement joins TRBV5-1 to TRBJ2-1; TRBD1 matches 7 bases. CDR1 is SGHRS and CDR2 is YFSETQ in the germline V gene. After removal of 0 bases from V and 6 bases from J, the junction contained 9 bases not matched to a gene. This CDR3 has 16 amino acids. This CDR3 is CASSLAVTGSVNEQFF. CDR3 sequence (DNA): TGCGCCAGCAGCTTGGCTGTGACAGGGTCGGTCAATGAGCAGTTCTTC.

This clonotype occurred a few times. The chain combines TRBV6-2 or TRBV6-3 with TRBJ2-5, with D maybe TRBD2 (6 bases). This CDR3 region has 13 residues. V lost 6 bases, J lost 1 base, and 9 bases lay in between. The germline V gene encodes CDR1 MNHEY and CDR2 SVGEGT. This CDR3 is CASRRSGQETQYF. The CDR3 nucleotides read TGTGCCAGCAGACGTAGCGGCCAAGAGACCCAGTACTTC.